This is a list of T cell receptor beta chains from one sample in a study of CD8 T cells in ankylosing spondylitis. TCRdb reanalysed the 5' RACE reads using MiXCR and keeps one entry per CDR3 protein. Here the sample spans around 88,000 distinct CDR3 sequences, around 9.4% being singletons. Sequencing was performed on blood, either unsorted or a sorted T cell fraction (not recorded which). These receptors came from a male donor with ankylosing spondylitis or in good health (not recorded which). Both conserved end residues are part of each CDR3. A D gene is named only where the DNA matches it firmly. Rows give clone size only sometimes, using once, few, many, or a class for an expanded clone.

clone_size	j_call	v_call	d_call	cdr3_aa	cdr3_nt
many	TRBJ2-4	TRBV20-1	TRBD2	CSATSGGVKAKNIQYF	TGCAGTGCTACTAGCGGGGGGGTAAAAGCCAAAAACATTCAGTACTTC
many	TRBJ2-7	TRBV5-1	NA	CASSLALTGPQRGVPYEQYF	TGCGCCAGCAGCTTGGCCCTTACGGGGCCTCAACGAGGAGTCCCCTACGAGCAGTACTTC
few	TRBJ2-3	TRBV7-3	NA	CASSSTMTDTQYF	TGTGCCAGCAGCTCAACTATGACAGATACGCAGTATTTT
many	TRBJ2-7	TRBV24-1	NA	CATSPGAAYEQYF	TGTGCCACCAGCCCGGGGGCCGCCTACGAGCAGTACTTC
few	TRBJ1-1	TRBV2	NA	CASSPLGGATEAFF	TGTGCCAGTTCTCCCCTGGGGGGGGCCACTGAAGCTTTCTTT
many	TRBJ2-7	TRBV29-1	NA	CSVPGSGYEQYF	TGCAGCGTCCCGGGGTCAGGGTACGAGCAGTACTTC
NA	TRBJ2-1	TRBV5-1	NA	CASTPGQNNEQFF	TGCGCCAGCACCCCCGGACAGAACAATGAGCAGTTCTTC
many	TRBJ2-5	TRBV11-2	TRBD2	CASSPSGDGETQYF	TGTGCCAGCAGCCCAAGCGGGGATGGAGAGACCCAGTACTTC
NA	TRBJ2-7	TRBV5-1	NA	CASSLAGGTSYEQYF	TGCGCCAGCAGCTTGGCCGGAGGAACCTCCTACGAGCAGTACTTC
once	TRBJ1-5	TRBV28	NA	CASNRGTKGNQPQHF	TGTGCCAGCAACCGCGGGACAAAGGGCAATCAGCCCCAGCATTTT
many	TRBJ2-3	TRBV18	NA	CASSPTRGGTDTQYF	TGTGCCAGCTCACCAACACGTGGCGGTACAGATACGCAGTATTTT
many	TRBJ2-1	TRBV6-2/TRBV6-3	TRBD2	CASRTPKLAGAHNEQFF	TGTGCCAGCAGGACCCCGAAACTAGCGGGGGCCCACAATGAGCAGTTCTTC
many	TRBJ2-7	TRBV5-1	NA	CASSLVTALSSYEQYF	TGCGCCAGCAGCTTGGTTACAGCTTTGAGCTCCTACGAGCAGTACTTC
many	TRBJ2-7	TRBV20-1	NA	CSARGQTLYEQYF	TGCAGTGCTAGGGGGCAGACTCTCTACGAGCAGTACTTC
NA	TRBJ2-3	TRBV12-3/TRBV12-4	NA	CASSSPNTDTQYF	TGTGCCAGCAGTTCCCCAAACACAGATACGCAGTATTTT
NA	TRBJ2-5	TRBV20-1	NA	CSAPPPLAQSRTETQYF	TGCAGTGCTCCCCCCCCCCTAGCGCAATCGCGCACAGAGACCCAGTACTTC
few	TRBJ2-1	TRBV7-2	NA	CASSTGPRGEQFF	TGTGCCAGCAGCACAGGACCCCGGGGTGAGCAGTTCTTC
few	TRBJ2-3	TRBV7-2	TRBD1	CASSLAGQGTQYF	TGTGCCAGCAGCTTGGCTGGACAGGGGACGCAGTATTTT
NA	TRBJ2-7	TRBV7-8	TRBD1	CASSSGTGTSYEQYF	TGTGCCAGCAGCTCCGGGACAGGAACCTCCTACGAGCAGTACTTC
many	TRBJ2-4	TRBV20-1	TRBD2	CSARALVAGGLAKNIQYF	TGCAGTGCTAGGGCCTTAGTTGCGGGGGGGCTAGCCAAAAACATTCAGTACTTC
many	TRBJ1-2	TRBV25-1	TRBD1	CASRRTGVAYGYTF	TGTGCCAGCAGAAGGACAGGGGTGGCCTATGGCTACACCTTC
many	TRBJ1-6	TRBV28	NA	CASFSSSYNSPLHF	TGTGCCAGTTTCAGCAGCTCCTATAATTCACCCCTCCACTTT
few	TRBJ2-5	TRBV7-8	TRBD2	CASSLGLTSGETQYF	TGTGCCAGCAGCTTAGGACTCACTAGCGGAGAGACCCAGTACTTC
many	TRBJ1-1	TRBV5-1	TRBD1	CASSRRTGGSNTEAFF	TGCGCCAGCAGCCGTCGGACAGGGGGCAGCAACACTGAAGCTTTCTTT
many	TRBJ1-6	TRBV5-1	TRBD1	CASSLEPSTGQNSPLHF	TGCGCCAGCAGCTTGGAACCTTCGACAGGGCAAAATTCACCCCTCCACTTT
many	TRBJ1-2	TRBV6-5	TRBD1	CASSYGRGMYGYTF	TGTGCCAGCAGTTACGGCAGGGGGATGTATGGCTACACCTTC
NA	TRBJ2-7	TRBV5-4	NA	CTSSPRAASGPYEQYF	TGTACCAGCAGCCCCCGTGCCGCCAGCGGGCCCTACGAGCAGTACTTC
many	TRBJ1-2	TRBV12-3/TRBV12-4	NA	CASRSSGPYYGYTF	TGTGCCAGCAGGTCCTCGGGCCCTTACTATGGCTACACCTTC
many	TRBJ2-2	TRBV2	NA	CASRRQETGELFF	TGTGCCAGCAGGAGACAGGAAACCGGGGAGCTGTTTTTT
few	TRBJ1-2	TRBV27	NA	CASSFQGDYGYTF	TGTGCCAGCAGCTTCCAGGGTGACTATGGCTACACCTTC
NA	TRBJ2-1	TRBV20-1	NA	CCARVRVDPGKYNEQFF	TGCTGTGCTAGAGTCAGGGTGGACCCGGGGAAGTACAATGAGCAGTTCTTC
many	TRBJ2-7	TRBV5-6	TRBD2	CASRVAGGLYEQYF	TGTGCCAGCAGAGTAGCGGGGGGGCTATACGAGCAGTACTTC
once	TRBJ2-3	TRBV3-1	TRBD1	CASSPGTGFTDTQYF	TGTGCCAGCAGCCCCGGGACAGGTTTCACAGATACGCAGTATTTT
many	TRBJ2-2	TRBV12-3/TRBV12-4	TRBD1	CASSSWSRGLLANTGELFF	TGTGCCAGCAGTAGTTGGAGCAGGGGGCTTTTGGCGAACACCGGGGAGCTGTTTTTT
many	TRBJ2-7	TRBV5-8	NA	CASSQTVSYEQYF	TGTGCCAGCAGCCAAACAGTATCCTACGAGCAGTACTTC
many	TRBJ2-2	TRBV12-3/TRBV12-4	NA	CASSSGTTNTGELFF	TGTGCCAGCAGCTCCGGGACAACGAACACCGGGGAGCTGTTTTTT
few	TRBJ1-2	TRBV29-1	TRBD1	CSVDAGGYGYTF	TGCAGCGTTGATGCAGGGGGCTATGGCTACACCTTC
many	TRBJ2-5	TRBV7-6	TRBD2	CASSSRTSGGAVETQYF	TGTGCCAGCAGCTCTCGGACTAGCGGGGGGGCCGTAGAGACCCAGTACTTC
NA	TRBJ2-1	TRBV3-1	TRBD2	CASSLRRGGNYNEQFF	TGTGCCAGCAGCCTCCGGCGGGGGGGGAACTACAATGAGCAGTTCTTC
NA	TRBJ1-3	TRBV7-9	NA	CASSLAGGSGNTIYF	TGTGCCAGCAGCTTAGCCGGAGGCTCTGGAAACACCATATATTTT
many	TRBJ2-2	TRBV20-1	NA	CSARQDQYTGELFF	TGCAGTGCTAGACAGGACCAATACACCGGGGAGCTGTTTTTT
NA	TRBJ2-3	TRBV6-5	NA	CASSYSYSADTQYF	TGTGCCAGCAGTTACTCGTATAGCGCAGATACGCAGTATTTT
many	TRBJ2-3	TRBV28	NA	CASSLAGPKTDTQYF	TGTGCCAGCAGTTTAGCGGGTCCCAAGACAGATACGCAGTATTTT
many	TRBJ2-2	TRBV6-1	NA	CASTNPENTGELFF	TGTGCCAGCACCAACCCCGAGAACACCGGGGAGCTGTTTTTT
many	TRBJ2-7	TRBV20-1	TRBD2	CSAKSGTSERNEQYF	TGCAGTGCTAAATCCGGGACTAGCGAAAGGAACGAGCAGTACTTC
many	TRBJ1-5	TRBV3-1	NA	CASSQGRNSNQPQHF	TGTGCCAGCAGCCAGGGAAGGAATAGCAATCAGCCCCAGCATTTT
few	TRBJ2-3	TRBV5-1	NA	CASSREGTERFLTDTQYF	TGCGCCAGCAGTCGGGAGGGGACAGAGCGCTTCCTCACGGATACGCAGTATTTT
many	TRBJ2-7	TRBV5-1	NA	CASSLEGVYEQYF	TGCGCCAGCAGCTTGGAAGGCGTATACGAGCAGTACTTC
many	TRBJ2-3	TRBV7-9	TRBD2	CASSLGSGVTDTQYF	TGTGCCAGCAGCTTGGGTAGCGGGGTAACAGATACGCAGTATTTT
many	TRBJ2-7	TRBV20-1	NA	CSANRGRRITFYEQYF	TGCAGTGCTAATCGGGGGCGTCGAATAACCTTCTACGAGCAGTACTTC
many	TRBJ2-3	TRBV20-1	TRBD2	CSARPGASGTDTQYF	TGCAGTGCTAGACCTGGGGCTAGCGGGACAGATACGCAGTATTTT